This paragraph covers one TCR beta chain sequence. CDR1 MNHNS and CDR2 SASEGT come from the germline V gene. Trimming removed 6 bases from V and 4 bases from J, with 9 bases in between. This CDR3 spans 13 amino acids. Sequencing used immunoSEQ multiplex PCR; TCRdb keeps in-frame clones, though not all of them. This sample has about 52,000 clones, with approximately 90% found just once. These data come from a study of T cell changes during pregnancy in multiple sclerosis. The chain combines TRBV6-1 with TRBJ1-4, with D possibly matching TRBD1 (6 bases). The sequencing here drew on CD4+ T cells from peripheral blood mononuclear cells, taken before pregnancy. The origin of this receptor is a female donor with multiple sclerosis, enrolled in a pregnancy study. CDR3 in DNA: TGTGCCAGCAGACGGGACAATAATGAAAAACTGTTTTTT. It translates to CASRRDNNEKLFF.